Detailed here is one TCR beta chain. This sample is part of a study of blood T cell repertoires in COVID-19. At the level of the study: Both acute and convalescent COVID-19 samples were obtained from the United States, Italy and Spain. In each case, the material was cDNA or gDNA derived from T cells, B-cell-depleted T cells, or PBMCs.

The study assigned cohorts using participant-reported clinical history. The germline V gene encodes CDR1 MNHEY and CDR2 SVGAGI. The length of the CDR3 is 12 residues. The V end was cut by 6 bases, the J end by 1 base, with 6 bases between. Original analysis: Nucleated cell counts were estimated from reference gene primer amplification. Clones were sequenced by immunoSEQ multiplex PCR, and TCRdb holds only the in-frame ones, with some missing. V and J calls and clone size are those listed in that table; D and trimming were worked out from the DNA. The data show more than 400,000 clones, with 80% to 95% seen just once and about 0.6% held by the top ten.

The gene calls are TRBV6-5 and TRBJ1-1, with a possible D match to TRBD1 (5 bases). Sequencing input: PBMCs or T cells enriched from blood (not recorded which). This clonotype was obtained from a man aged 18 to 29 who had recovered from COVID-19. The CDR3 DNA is TGTGCCAGCAGGACAGCGAACACTGAAGCTTTCTTT. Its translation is CASRTANTEAFF.